This T cell receptor (beta chain) was sequenced during a study of identical twins. The germline CDR1 and CDR2 sequences are MNHEY and SMNVEV (reference sequence). The CDR3 has 15 amino acids. V was clipped by 3 bases and J by 2 bases; unmatched bases: 1. TCRdb processed the 5' RACE reads anew with MiXCR; each CDR3 protein has one entry. The table lists under 800,000 distinct CDR3 sequences, 21% of them singletons. This clonotype came up a few times. The same data also contributed to another study, on T cells expressing NK-cell markers. From that report: The authors sequenced eight donors, of whom seven were HCMV-seropositive and one was seronegative. The study found dominant NKG2C+ clonotypes at about 1.0-7.0% of CD8+ T cells in several donors. The CD3+CD56-NKG2C+ fraction of a handful of donors was likewise dominated by these clonotypes.

The receptor's source is a woman under 30 in good health. Source material: PBMCs. The chain joins TRBV27 to TRBJ2-2, with TRBD1 identical over 9 bases. CDR3 in amino acids: CASSFTGGNTGELFF. The CDR3, as DNA: TGTGCCAGCAGTTTTACAGGGGGCAACACCGGGGAGCTGTTTTTT.